This T cell receptor (beta chain) comes out of a study of T cells after posttransplantation cyclophosphamide. The study's findings and limits: Donor CD8+ memory clones often dominated recipient blood repertoires at later times. After PTCy, TRB diversity resembled that of CNI/methotrexate controls.

The method was immunoSEQ multiplex PCR; TCRdb's version includes in-frame clones alone and lacks a portion of them. The table includes about 22,000 clones, roughly nine tenths detected once. With regard to this clone: Antigen unknown.

Per the germline V gene, CDR1 is MNHEY and CDR2 is SMNVEV (reference sequence). CDR3 size: 13 residues. V dropped 5 bases and J dropped 3 bases, with 10 bases sitting between them. A marrow graft followed busulfan-fludarabine conditioning, with cyclophosphamide on days +3 and +4. The TCR comes from a female patient between 30 and 39 years old who received an allogeneic stem cell transplant from an unrelated donor, was CMV-positive, and had no GVHD. Some T cells may arise from the graft donor. Sequenced material: PBMCs, taken after allogeneic stem cell transplant with posttransplant cyclophosphamide. The V and J genes are TRBV27 and TRBJ2-5; D remains ambiguous. The DNA for the CDR3 is TGTGCCAGCAGTCGTATTTCCGAAGAGACCCAGTACTTC. Translating gives CASSRISEETQYF.